The 18 T cell receptor beta chains given below trace back to one sample, sequenced in a study of beta chain features in type 1 diabetes. Whole-study findings and limits: Type 1 diabetes patients had TCRB CDR3s that were shorter (moderately but significantly so) in all four CD4+ subsets.

These receptors' antigens are unknown. Of the isolated RNA, all was reverse transcribed, and so the sequenced material was expressed TCRB transcripts. Clones were sequenced by immunoSEQ multiplex PCR, and TCRdb holds only the in-frame ones, with some missing. The data show over 120,000 clones, roughly an eighth seen once. Sequenced: central memory CD4+ T cells from blood. Every receptor here comes from a man younger than 35 with type 1 diabetes.

As regards this clone: Relative to the germline gene, one junction end is altered; a read error may explain this. The J gene is TRBJ2-3, the V gene TRBV7-8; 9 bases fit TRBD2. Germline values: CDR1 SGHVS, CDR2 FQNEAQ. The CDR3 length is 15 residues. The CDR3 loop reads CASSVAGATTDTQYF. In DNA, the CDR3 is TGTGCCAGCAGCGTAGCGGGGGCCACCACAGATACGCAGTATTTT.

This clone has only a few counts. The genes are TRBV18 and TRBJ1-2; a weak D match, TRBD1 (5 bases). The CDR3 is made up of 14 amino acids. Looked up from germline, CDR1 is KGHSH and CDR2 is LQKENI. Trimming stripped 4 bases from V and 8 bases from J, with 17 bases between. CDR3 sequence (DNA): TGTGCCAGCTCACTATTCCGGGACTCGGGGGGCTACACCTTC. Protein sequence: CASSLFRDSGGYTF.

This clone has more than one count but fewer than ten. The chain uses TRBV10-2 and TRBJ1-5; no clear D gene. The CDR3 has 13 amino acids. Trimming took off 3 bases at V and 4 bases at J, with 7 bases between the two ends. Germline V lookup: CDR1 WSHSY, CDR2 SAAADI. Written as DNA, the CDR3 is TGCGCCAGCAGTGAAGTCCTTAATCAGCCCCAGCATTTT. It encodes CASSEVLNQPQHF.

At least ten counts were recorded for this clone. The gene calls are TRBV14 and TRBJ2-5, with 9 positions matching TRBD2. Germline trimming cut 4 bases from V and 5 bases from J; bases unmatched to any gene: 14. Per germline, CDR1 SGHDN and CDR2 FVKESK. This CDR3 region has 17 residues. CDR3 in DNA: TGTGCCAGCAGCCCCCGAATCGGGAGCGGGGGGACGGAGACCCAGTACTTC. Its translation: CASSPRIGSGGTETQYF.

This clone was counted ten times or more. The V and J genes are TRBV14 and TRBJ2-4, with D tentatively TRBD1 (5 bases). Per germline, CDR1 SGHDN and CDR2 FVKESK. The CDR3 runs to 17 residues. V was cut by 1 base and J by 0 bases, with 13 bases left in between. The CDR3 region is CASSQGDSKLAKNIQYF. The CDR3 region has the DNA TGTGCCAGCAGCCAAGGTGACAGTAAATTAGCCAAAAACATTCAGTACTTC.

There are a few counts of this clone. V is TRBV5-1 and J is TRBJ2-3; TRBD1 agrees at 8 bases. The CDR3 runs to 17 residues. Germline trimming cut 4 bases from V and 4 bases from J; bases unmatched to any gene: 14. Germline values: CDR1 SGHRS, CDR2 YFSETQ. CDR3 nucleotides: TGCGCCAGCAGCGACGGGACAGGCCACGGATTTCCAGATACGCAGTATTTT. Protein sequence: CASSDGTGHGFPDTQYF.

The J gene is TRBJ2-7, the V gene TRBV7-8; D unclear. The length of the CDR3 is 15 residues. From germline, CDR1 is SGHVS and CDR2 FQNEAQ. Trimming removed 0 bases from V and 0 bases from J, with 9 bases in between. The CDR3: CASSLAETFSYEQYF. The CDR3 nucleotides read TGTGCCAGCAGCTTAGCGGAGACCTTCTCCTACGAGCAGTACTTC.

This clone has only a few counts. The chain employs TRBV7-9 and TRBJ2-6, with TRBD1 matching over 10 bases. Per the germline V gene, CDR1 is SEHNR and CDR2 is FQNEAQ (reference sequence). The CDR3 loop spans 17 amino acids. V trimming: 4 bases; J trimming: 0 bases; junction bases outside the gene matches: 3. The CDR3 protein is CASSSGQGFSGANVLTF. As DNA, the CDR3 is TGTGCCAGCAGCTCGGGACAGGGGTTCTCTGGGGCCAACGTCCTGACTTTC.

The J gene is TRBJ1-5, the V gene TRBV9; 8 bases map to TRBD1. CDR1 is SGDLS, CDR2 YYNGEE, per germline. The CDR3 runs to 14 residues. V gave up 0 bases and J gave up 7 bases; unmatched junction bases: 3. The DNA for the CDR3 is TGTGCCAGCAGCGTAGGACAGGGGATACAGCCCCAGCATTTT. It specifies CASSVGQGIQPQHF.

This chain joins TRBV29-1 and TRBJ2-7; D is perhaps TRBD1 or TRBD2 (7 bases each). CDR1 and CDR2 from the germline V gene are SQVTM and ANQGSEA. Trimming removed 7 bases at V and 3 bases at J, with 16 bases between. CDR3 length: 13 residues. This chain's CDR3 is CSGWEGASYEQYF. The DNA for the CDR3 is TGCAGCGGTTGGGAGGGGGCGAGCTACGAGCAGTACTTC.

There are many counts of this clone. J is TRBJ2-2 and V is TRBV28; TRBD2 matches at 10 bases. The germline gives CDR1 MDHEN, CDR2 SYDVKM. The CDR3 extends over 15 amino acids. Trimming cost V 8 bases and J 2 bases; bases outside gene matches: 5. CDR3 sequence reads: CASPPSGGNTGELFF. The DNA for the CDR3 is TGTGCCAGCCCCCCTAGCGGGGGAAACACCGGGGAGCTGTTTTTT. The full variable domain, in which reference TRBV28 and TRBJ2-2 provide the parts outside the CDR3, is DVKVTQSSRYLVKRTGEKVFLECVQDMDHENMFWYRQDPGLGLRLIYFSYDVKMKEKGDIPEGYSVSREKKERFSLILESASTNQTSMYLCASPPSGGNTGELFFGEGSRLTVL.

The chain joins TRBV19 to TRBJ2-2, with 9 positions matching TRBD1. This CDR3 is 16 amino acids long. The J segment lost 2 bases and the V segment lost 3 bases, leaving 4 bases of the junction unmatched. Per germline, CDR1 LNHDA and CDR2 SQIVND (reference sequence). CDR3 amino acids: CASSIWGQGNTGELFF. Here the CDR3 DNA reads TGTGCCAGTAGTATCTGGGGACAGGGCAACACCGGGGAGCTGTTTTTT.

This clone was found a few times. The chain is built from TRBV27 and TRBJ2-1; 8 bases map to TRBD1. CDR3 length equals 14 residues. Germline-derived CDR1 and CDR2 are MNHEY and SMNVEV (reference sequence). The V segment lost 3 bases and the J segment 9 bases; nucleotides outside the gene matches: 7. DNA for the CDR3: TGTGCCAGCAGTTTGAACGGACAGGGCGTTGAGCAGTTCTTC. Its protein product is CASSLNGQGVEQFF.

In its sample, this clone was seen many times. The rearrangement links TRBV6-1 to TRBJ2-3; no firm D call. Germline assignment: CDR1 MNHNS and CDR2 SASEGT. Trimming shortened V by 8 bases and J by 2 bases, and 14 bases separated the two germline ends. This CDR3 contains 14 residues. CDR3 coding DNA: TGTGCCAGCTCCCTTCAACCCTCCACAGATACGCAGTATTTT. This sequence encodes CASSLQPSTDTQYF.

The rearrangement uses TRBV9 and TRBJ2-7; D is ambiguous. The CDR3 extends over 14 amino acids. Trimming stripped 0 bases from V and 0 bases from J, with 7 bases between. The germline gives CDR1 SGDLS, CDR2 YYNGEE. CDR3 residues: CASSVVASSYEQYF. The CDR3 bases are TGTGCCAGCAGCGTAGTAGCAAGCTCCTACGAGCAGTACTTC.

The chain joins TRBV30 to TRBJ2-5, with no clear D. V gave up 2 bases and J gave up 1 base, with 8 bases separating them. The CDR3 has 13 amino acids. CDR1 is GTSNPN, CDR2 SVGIG, per germline (reference sequence). CDR3 DNA: TGTGCCTGGAGTAGGGCGAGCCAAGAGACCCAGTACTTC. Translating gives CAWSRASQETQYF.

This clone was found a few times. Other DNA sequences in this specimen translate into the identical CDR3. This chain uses TRBV29-1 with TRBJ2-1; D might be TRBD2 (5 bases). The CDR3 loop spans 13 amino acids. V was trimmed by 6 bases and J by 9 bases, leaving 18 bases between them. Germline values: CDR1 SQVTM, CDR2 ANQGSEA. The DNA of the CDR3 is TGCAGCGTGGACCGCGGCAGCCGGGGTGAGCAGTTCTTC. It is translated as CSVDRGSRGEQFF.

The chain combines TRBV6-1 with TRBJ1-1; D is unresolved. Germline CDR1 reads MNHNS; CDR2 reads SASEGT. Between the trimmed V and J ends, which lost 7 bases and 3 bases, there was a span of 15 bases. The CDR3 has 14 residues. CDR3 residues: CASIKEPGDTEAFF. The CDR3 coding sequence is TGTGCCAGCATCAAGGAACCCGGGGACACTGAAGCTTTCTTT.